Each of the 21 T cell receptor beta chains below was sequenced from the same sample in a study of vaccination and CD4 T cells after COVID-19. The sample's treatment: approximately nine-day PBMC culture with coronavirus spike peptide pools or control peptides (ViraFEST assay). Sequencing of the DNA from cultured CD4+ T cells was carried out with the Oncomine TCR Beta short-read assay. TCRdb fed the PCR reads into MiXCR, producing one record per CDR3 protein. Of about 3,200 distinct CDR3 sequences in the sample, more than 20% were seen once. Which antigens these TCRs recognize remains unknown. Sequencing was performed on CD4+ T cells from blood, cultured in vitro, taken after SARS-CoV-2 vaccination. The receptor set was obtained from a human donor who had recovered from COVID-19.

This clonotype has more than one count but fewer than ten. The V call is TRBV7-9, the J call TRBJ1-1, with D possibly being TRBD1 (5 bases). Trimming stripped 6 bases from V and 6 bases from J, with 11 bases between. The CDR3 extends over 12 amino acids. The germline V gene has CDR1 SEHNR and CDR2 FQNEAQ (reference sequence). CDR3 loop: CASRQEGAEAFF. CDR3 bases: TGTGCCAGCAGGCAGGAAGGGGCTGAAGCTTTCTTT.

The chain recombines TRBV18 with TRBJ2-7; D may match TRBD1 or TRBD2 (6 bases each). The germline V gene encodes CDR1 KGHSH and CDR2 LQKENI. Trimming stripped 3 bases from V and 4 bases from J, with 19 bases between. The CDR3 is 16 residues long. CDR3 DNA: TGTGCCAGCTCACCCCTCGCGGGGCAGGGGTCTTACGAGCAGTACTTC. This encodes CASSPLAGQGSYEQYF.

The chain is built from TRBV2 and TRBJ2-7; 9 bases match TRBD2. The trim removed 7 bases at V and 3 bases at J, leaving 4 bases unmatched. The CDR3 is made up of 13 amino acids. Germline V gene data show CDR1 as SNHLY and CDR2 as FYNNEI. This CDR3 is CASKTSGLYEQYF. DNA of the CDR3: TGTGCCAGCAAGACTAGCGGACTCTACGAGCAGTACTTC.

The genes are TRBV6-1 and TRBJ2-7; D call uncertain. Germline loops: CDR1 MNHNS, CDR2 SASEGT. The germline V and J ends were trimmed by 6 bases and 7 bases, with 13 bases remaining between them. CDR3 size: 12 residues. CDR3 sequence: CASSEDLWEQYF. In nucleotides, the CDR3 is TGTGCCAGCAGCGAGGACCTTTGGGAGCAGTACTTC.

Within the sample, this clonotype is medium-sized. The V gene is TRBV20-1, the J gene TRBJ1-2, with a tentative D call TRBD1 (6 bases). CDR1 is DFQATT and CDR2 is SNEGSKA in the germline V gene (reference sequence). The V and J ends lost 4 bases and 4 bases respectively, with 19 bases between them. The CDR3 runs to 15 residues. Here the CDR3 reads CSAMLGASSGYGYTF. The DNA of the CDR3 is TGCAGTGCTATGTTGGGGGCATCGTCCGGCTATGGCTACACCTTC.

This clonotype qualifies as medium-sized. CDR3 DNA: TGTGCCAGCAACCTGGGGTTGGGGAACTATGGCTACACCTTC. This sequence encodes CASNLGLGNYGYTF. V is TRBV7-9 and J is TRBJ1-2; D unresolved. From germline, CDR1 is SEHNR and CDR2 FQNEAQ (reference sequence). This CDR3 has 14 residues. V dropped 7 bases and J dropped 2 bases, with 14 bases sitting between them.

This clonotype is medium-sized (0.01 to 0.1%) in the sample. The genes are TRBV20-1 and TRBJ2-5, with 8 bases identical to TRBD2. The CDR3 sequence is 15 residues long. V lost 8 bases and J lost 9; bases outside the gene matches: 20. CDR1 and CDR2 (germline): DFQATT, SNEGSKA (reference sequence). CDR3 nucleotides: TGCAGTTTCCCGCCGCCCAGCGGGGGAGGATCGGCCCAGTACTTC. This sequence encodes CSFPPPSGGGSAQYF.

This clonotype has only a few counts. The V and J genes are TRBV11-1 and TRBJ2-3; 8 nucleotides agree with TRBD2. V shed 5 bases, J shed 0 bases, and the junction held 4 bases outside the gene matches. The CDR3 extends over 15 amino acids. Germline CDR1 and CDR2: SGHAT and FQDESV (reference sequence). The chain's CDR3 is CASSQRGLSTDTQYF. The CDR3 region has the DNA TGTGCCAGCAGCCAGCGGGGGCTGAGCACAGATACGCAGTATTTT.

The chain couples TRBV10-3 to TRBJ2-1, with TRBD2 matching over 14 bases. The V gene's germline CDR1 is ENHRY and CDR2 SYGVKD. The CDR3 is 18 amino acids. V gave up 8 bases and J gave up 0 bases; unmatched junction bases: 9. For the CDR3, the DNA is TGTGCCATCGAACCGGGACTAGCGGGGGAGAGCTCCTACAATGAGCAGTTCTTC. The encoded protein is CAIEPGLAGESSYNEQFF.

As to this clonotype: A much larger clone sits a single nucleotide away, making a read error possible. V is TRBV7-3 and J is TRBJ2-7; 9 bases match TRBD1. J was trimmed by 2 bases and V by 5 bases; bases with no gene match: 10. The CDR3 has 16 amino acids. Germline lookup yields CDR1 SGHTA and CDR2 FQGTGA. The CDR3 DNA reads TGTGCCAGCAGCCCTGGGGGATACAGGGGGCCCTACGAGCAGTACTTC. Translation gives CASSPGGYRGPYEQYF. The variable domain in full, completed from reference TRBV7-3 and TRBJ2-7, reads GAGVSQTPSNKVTEKGKYVELRCDPISGHTALYWYRQSLGQGPEFLIYFQGTGAADDSGLPNDRFFAVRPEGSVSTLKIQRTERGDSAVYLCASSPGGYRGPYEQYFGPGTRLTVT.

In its sample, this clonotype was seen once. The chain links TRBV18 to TRBJ2-5; D uncertain. The germline CDR1 and CDR2 sequences are KGHSH and LQKENI. The CDR3 has 12 residues. V was pared by 5 bases and J by 2 bases, with 6 bases between. This CDR3 reads CASSSVQETQYF. The DNA for the CDR3 is TGTGCCAGCTCAAGTGTTCAAGAGACCCAGTACTTC.

V usage is TRBV6-2 or TRBV6-3 and J usage is TRBJ1-5; 8 bases are a match to TRBD1. The CDR3 covers 17 residues. The V segment lost 2 bases and the J segment 5 bases; nucleotides outside the gene matches: 11. Germline V gene data show CDR1 as MNHEY and CDR2 as SVGEGT. The CDR3 nucleotides read TGTGCCAGCAGTTACACTTCAGGGGGCGCGGGGGATCAGCCCCAGCATTTT. Its translation is CASSYTSGGAGDQPQHF.

The gene calls are TRBV20-1 and TRBJ2-7; D tentatively reads TRBD1 or TRBD2 (5 bases each). The CDR3 is 14 amino acids. CDR1 and CDR2 from the germline V gene are DFQATT and SNEGSKA (reference sequence). The V gene lost 6 bases and the J gene lost 0 bases, with 15 bases spanning the gap. CDR3 protein: CSAPEGSLSYEQYF. DNA of the CDR3: TGCAGTGCCCCCGAGGGGAGTCTCTCCTACGAGCAGTACTTC.

This clonotype is labeled medium-sized. This chain connects TRBV6-5 to TRBJ2-1; TRBD2 agrees at 9 bases. CDR1 and CDR2 from the germline V gene are MNHEY and SVGAGI. V gave up 2 bases and J gave up 8 bases; unmatched junction bases: 13. The CDR3 totals 17 residues. Here the CDR3 reads CASSYPPLSGGYYEQFF. The CDR3 DNA reads as TGTGCCAGCAGTTACCCACCTTTGAGCGGGGGGTACTATGAGCAGTTCTTC.

The V call is TRBV7-8, the J call TRBJ1-1, with TRBD1 matching over 9 bases. The CDR3 has 17 residues. Germline values: CDR1 SGHVS, CDR2 FQNEAQ. With V trimmed by 1 base and J by 5 bases, 11 bases remained unmatched. This CDR3 reads CASSLEGLGTGRTEAFF. CDR3 sequence (DNA): TGTGCCAGCAGCTTAGAAGGCCTAGGGACAGGGAGGACTGAAGCTTTCTTT.

This clonotype was counted between two and nine times. The gene calls are TRBV18 and TRBJ2-7; 9 nucleotides align to TRBD2. The CDR3 extends over 13 amino acids. V shed 7 bases, J shed 1 base, and the junction held 2 bases outside the gene matches. Germline V CDR1 and CDR2: KGHSH, LQKENI. The CDR3 spells CASCLAGSYEQYF. The CDR3 DNA sequence: TGTGCCAGCTGTCTAGCGGGGTCCTACGAGCAGTACTTC.

The chain recombines TRBV20-1 with TRBJ1-3; tentatively, D is TRBD1 (6 bases). The CDR3 is 15 amino acids. Trimming shortened V by 3 bases and J by 0 bases, and 12 bases separated the two germline ends. Germline V lookup: CDR1 DFQATT, CDR2 SNEGSKA (reference sequence). The CDR3 DNA sequence: TGCAGTGCTAGTAGGAGGGGGTTCTCTGGAAACACCATATATTTT. Its protein product is CSASRRGFSGNTIYF.

This chain joins TRBV7-8 and TRBJ1-1; possible D gene TRBD1, 6 bases. The germline gives CDR1 SGHVS, CDR2 FQNEAQ. The CDR3 totals 16 residues. Trimming removed 4 bases at V and 4 bases at J, with 19 bases between. CDR3 region: CASSSLRGGGGTEAFF. CDR3 sequence (DNA): TGTGCCAGCAGCTCTCTCAGGGGCGGTGGGGGCACTGAAGCTTTCTTT.

This clonotype was counted many times. The rearrangement links TRBV7-2 to TRBJ1-6, with 8 bases identical to TRBD1. CDR3 length equals 14 residues. The J segment lost 8 bases and the V segment lost 1 base, leaving 1 base of the junction unmatched. CDR1 and CDR2 (germline): SGHTA, FQGNSA. The CDR3 sequence: CASSLGQGYSPLHF. The DNA of the CDR3 is TGTGCCAGCAGCTTAGGACAGGGGTATTCACCCCTCCACTTT.

The chain carries TRBV10-2 and TRBJ1-5; tentative D call: TRBD1 (5 bases). In germline, CDR1 is WSHSY, CDR2 SAAADI. The CDR3 has 15 residues. Trimming removed 2 bases from V and 5 bases from J, with 13 bases in between. CDR3 residues: CASSEDWGSHQPQHF. The CDR3 coding sequence is TGCGCCAGCAGTGAGGATTGGGGCTCCCATCAGCCCCAGCATTTT.

The V gene is TRBV20-1, the J gene TRBJ1-1, with 9 bases that match TRBD1. Trimming cost V 1 base and J 1 base; bases outside gene matches: 1. Germline CDR1 reads DFQATT; CDR2 reads SNEGSKA (reference sequence). This CDR3 has 14 amino acids. CDR3 residues: CSARGQGGNTEAFF. CDR3 DNA: TGCAGTGCTAGAGGACAGGGGGGGAACACTGAAGCTTTCTTT.